This T cell receptor (beta chain) comes out of a study of T cell clonality in common variable immunodeficiency. Whole-study results and caveats: Compared with controls, CVID subjects had fewer shared TCRbeta clones. Repertoire-complication correlations in CVID were limited by patient heterogeneity. Authors noted CVID clonality's cause needs subpopulation repertoire sequencing.

Heparinized whole blood, roughly 4.5 to 9 ml, came from each donor. This clone appeared many times. Its antigen is as yet unknown. Profiling relied on immunoSEQ multiplex PCR, and the TCRdb table lists in-frame clones only, not all of them. The data show roughly 79,000 clones, with none appearing a single time. This TCR was sampled from a person aged 18 to 70 in good health. Sequenced input: peripheral blood mononuclear cells.

The covered CDR3 bases are TGCGCCAGCACCACGACAGGCGGAACCTACGAG. Residues: CASTTTGGTYE. The complete CDR3 protein is CASTTTGGTYEQYF. The V and J genes are TRBV5-1 and TRBJ2-7, with D perhaps matching TRBD1 (6 bases). The DNA ends 3 residues before the CDR3 does, and the rest of the CDR3 is filled in from the germline J gene. The CDR3 is 14 amino acids. From germline, CDR1 is SGHRS and CDR2 YFSETQ. Deletions cut 6 bases from V and 2 bases from J, with 15 bases between.